The clone carrying this T cell receptor beta chain was detected once. The sample originates from a study of shared clonotypes between healthy human individuals. Naive CD8 cells comprised CD45RO-negative, CCR7-positively selected cells, excluding terminally differentiated effector memory CD45RA+ cells. Produced via immunoSEQ multiplex PCR; TCRdb's table is partial and in-frame only. The sample has about 1,800,000 clones; 85% to 95% are singletons. The CDR3 sequence is 18 residues long. V trimming: 4 bases; J trimming: 0 bases; junction bases outside the gene matches: 11. The germline CDR1 and CDR2 sequences are SEHNR and FQNEAQ (reference sequence).

The sequence derives from a man aged 18 to 30 in good health. Sequencing was done on a sample of naive CD8+ T cells sorted from blood. The chain links TRBV7-9 to TRBJ2-1; 8 bases map to TRBD2. The CDR3 DNA reads as TGTGCCAGCAGCTCTAAACTTAGCGGGGAGAGCTCCTACAATGAGCAGTTCTTC. As protein: CASSSKLSGESSYNEQFF.